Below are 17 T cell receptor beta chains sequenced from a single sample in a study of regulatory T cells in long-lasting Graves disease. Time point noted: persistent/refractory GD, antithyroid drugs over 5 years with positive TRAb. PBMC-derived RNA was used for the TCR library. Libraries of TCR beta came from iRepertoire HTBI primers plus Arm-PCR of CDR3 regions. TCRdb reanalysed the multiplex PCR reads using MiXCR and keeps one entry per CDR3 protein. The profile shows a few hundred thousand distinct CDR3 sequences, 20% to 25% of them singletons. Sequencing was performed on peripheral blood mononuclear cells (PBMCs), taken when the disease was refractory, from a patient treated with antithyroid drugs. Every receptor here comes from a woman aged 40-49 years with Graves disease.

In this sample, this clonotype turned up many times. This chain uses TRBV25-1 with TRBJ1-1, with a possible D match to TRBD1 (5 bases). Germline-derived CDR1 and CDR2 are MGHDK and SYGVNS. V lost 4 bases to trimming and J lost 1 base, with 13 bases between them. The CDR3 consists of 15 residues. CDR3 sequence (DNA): TGTGCCAGCAGTGTGTCGCCAGGGCCGAACACTGAAGCTTTCTTT. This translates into CASSVSPGPNTEAFF.

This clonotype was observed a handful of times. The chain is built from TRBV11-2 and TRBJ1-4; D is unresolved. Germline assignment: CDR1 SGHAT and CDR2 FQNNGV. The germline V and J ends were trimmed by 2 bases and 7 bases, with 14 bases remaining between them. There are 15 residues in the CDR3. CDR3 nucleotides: TGTGCCAGCAGCTTAAGCCCCCAGGCGGGTGAAAAACTGTTTTTT. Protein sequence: CASSLSPQAGEKLFF.

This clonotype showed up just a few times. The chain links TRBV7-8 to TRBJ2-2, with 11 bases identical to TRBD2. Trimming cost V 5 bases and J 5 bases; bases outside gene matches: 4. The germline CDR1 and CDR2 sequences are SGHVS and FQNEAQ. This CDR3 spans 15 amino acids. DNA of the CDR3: TGTGCCAGCAGCACGACTAGCGGGAAGACCGGGGAGCTGTTTTTT. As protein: CASSTTSGKTGELFF.

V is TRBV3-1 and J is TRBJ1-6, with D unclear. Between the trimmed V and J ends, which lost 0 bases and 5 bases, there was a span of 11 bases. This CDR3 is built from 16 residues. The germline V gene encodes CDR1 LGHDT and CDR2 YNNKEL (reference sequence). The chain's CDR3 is CASSQEGRQDNSPLHF. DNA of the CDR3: TGTGCCAGCAGCCAAGAAGGGAGACAAGATAATTCACCCCTCCACTTT.

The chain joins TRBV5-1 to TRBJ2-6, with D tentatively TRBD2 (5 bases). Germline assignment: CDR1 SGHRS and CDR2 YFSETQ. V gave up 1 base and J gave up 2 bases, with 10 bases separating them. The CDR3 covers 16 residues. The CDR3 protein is CASSLKWGAGANVLTF. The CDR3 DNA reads TGCGCCAGCAGCTTGAAATGGGGAGCTGGGGCCAACGTCCTGACTTTC.

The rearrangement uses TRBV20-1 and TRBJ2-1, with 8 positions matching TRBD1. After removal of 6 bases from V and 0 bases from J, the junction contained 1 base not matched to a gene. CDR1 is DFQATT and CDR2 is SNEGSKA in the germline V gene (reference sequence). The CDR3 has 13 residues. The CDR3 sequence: CSAGTGSYNEQFF. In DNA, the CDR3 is TGCAGTGCCGGGACAGGCTCCTACAATGAGCAGTTCTTC.

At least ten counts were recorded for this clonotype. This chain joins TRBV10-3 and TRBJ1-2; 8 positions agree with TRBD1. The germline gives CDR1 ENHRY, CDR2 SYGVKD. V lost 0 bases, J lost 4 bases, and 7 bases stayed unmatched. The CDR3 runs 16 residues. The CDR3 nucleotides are TGTGCCATCAGTGAGTCCGATAGGACAGGGAGCTATGGCTACACCTTC. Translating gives CAISESDRTGSYGYTF.

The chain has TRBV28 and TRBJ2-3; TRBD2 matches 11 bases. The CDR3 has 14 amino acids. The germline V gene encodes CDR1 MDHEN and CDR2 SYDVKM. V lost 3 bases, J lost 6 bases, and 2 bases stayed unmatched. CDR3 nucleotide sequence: TGTGCCAGCAGTTTGTCTAGCGGGAGGGATACGCAGTATTTT. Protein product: CASSLSSGRDTQYF.

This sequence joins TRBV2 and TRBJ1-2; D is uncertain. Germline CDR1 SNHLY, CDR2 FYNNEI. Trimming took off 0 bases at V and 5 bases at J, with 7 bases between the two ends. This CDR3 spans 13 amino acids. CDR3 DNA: TGTGCCAGCAGTGAAGCGAAGGAATATGGCTACACCTTC. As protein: CASSEAKEYGYTF.

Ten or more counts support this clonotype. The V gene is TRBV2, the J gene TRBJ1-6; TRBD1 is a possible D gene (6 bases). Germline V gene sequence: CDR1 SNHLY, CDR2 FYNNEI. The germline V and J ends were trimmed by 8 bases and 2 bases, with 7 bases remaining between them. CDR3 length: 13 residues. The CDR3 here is CASAGAYNSPLHF. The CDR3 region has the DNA TGTGCCAGCGCAGGGGCCTATAATTCACCCCTCCACTTT.

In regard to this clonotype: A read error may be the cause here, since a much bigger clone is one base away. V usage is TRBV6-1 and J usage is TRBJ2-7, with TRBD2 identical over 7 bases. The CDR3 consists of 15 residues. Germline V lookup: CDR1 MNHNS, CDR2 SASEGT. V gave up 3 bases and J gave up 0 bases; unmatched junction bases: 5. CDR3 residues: CASSESGTGSYEQYF. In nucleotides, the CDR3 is TGTGCCAGCAGTGAGAGCGGGACGGGCTCCTACGAGCAGTACTTC.

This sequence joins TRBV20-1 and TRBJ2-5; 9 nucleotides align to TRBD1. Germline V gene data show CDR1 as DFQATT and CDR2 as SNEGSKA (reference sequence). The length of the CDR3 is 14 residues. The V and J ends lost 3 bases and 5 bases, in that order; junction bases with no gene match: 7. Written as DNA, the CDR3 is TGCAGTGCTAGGAGGACAGGGGTGGGGGAGACCCAGTACTTC. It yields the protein CSARRTGVGETQYF.

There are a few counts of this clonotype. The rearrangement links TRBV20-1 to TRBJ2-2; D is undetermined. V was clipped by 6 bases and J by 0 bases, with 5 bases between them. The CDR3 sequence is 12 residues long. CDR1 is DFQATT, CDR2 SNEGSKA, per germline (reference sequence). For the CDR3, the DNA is TGCAGTGCCGTTCCGAACACCGGGGAGCTGTTTTTT. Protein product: CSAVPNTGELFF.

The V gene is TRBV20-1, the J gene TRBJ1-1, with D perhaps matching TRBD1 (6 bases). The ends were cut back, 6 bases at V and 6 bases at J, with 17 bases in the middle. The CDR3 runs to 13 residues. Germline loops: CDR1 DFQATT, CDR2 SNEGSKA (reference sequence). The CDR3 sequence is CSAKVRGAPEAFF. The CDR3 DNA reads TGCAGTGCGAAGGTCAGGGGCGCGCCTGAAGCTTTCTTT.

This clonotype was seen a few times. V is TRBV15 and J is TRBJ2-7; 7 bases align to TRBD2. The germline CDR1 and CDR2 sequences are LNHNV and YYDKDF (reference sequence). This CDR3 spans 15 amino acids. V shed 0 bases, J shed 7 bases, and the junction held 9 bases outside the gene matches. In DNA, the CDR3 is TGTGCCACCAGCAGAGAGGTTAGCGGGTCGTCAGAGCAGTACTTC. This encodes CATSREVSGSSEQYF.

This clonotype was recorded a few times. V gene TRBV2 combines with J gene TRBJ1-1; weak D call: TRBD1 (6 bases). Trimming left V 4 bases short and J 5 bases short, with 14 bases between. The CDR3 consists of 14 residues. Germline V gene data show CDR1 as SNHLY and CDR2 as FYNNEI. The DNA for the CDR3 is TGTGCCAGCAGTGTAACGGAGGGGGGTACTGAAGCTTTCTTT. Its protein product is CASSVTEGGTEAFF.

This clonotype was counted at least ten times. This chain's CDR3 is CASSEDISYEQYF. The CDR3 bases are TGTGCCAGCAGTGAGGACATCTCCTACGAGCAGTACTTC. The chain couples TRBV11-1 to TRBJ2-7, with a tentative D call TRBD1 (5 bases). CDR1 and CDR2 (germline): SGHAT, FQDESV (reference sequence). This CDR3 is built from 13 residues. V was cut by 6 bases and J by 0 bases, with 9 bases left in between.